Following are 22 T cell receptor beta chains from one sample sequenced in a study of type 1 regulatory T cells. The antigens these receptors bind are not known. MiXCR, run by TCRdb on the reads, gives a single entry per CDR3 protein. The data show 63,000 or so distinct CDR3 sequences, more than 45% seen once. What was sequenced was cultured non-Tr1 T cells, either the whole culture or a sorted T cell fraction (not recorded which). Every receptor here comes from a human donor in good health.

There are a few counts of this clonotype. The CDR3: CSAKARPKNTEAFF. The DNA of the CDR3 is TGCAGTGCGAAGGCAAGGCCGAAGAACACTGAAGCTTTCTTT. The genes are TRBV20-1 and TRBJ1-1, with D unresolved. CDR3 size: 14 residues. V lost 6 bases to trimming and J lost 1 base, with 15 bases between them. Germline CDR1 and CDR2: DFQATT and SNEGSKA (reference sequence).

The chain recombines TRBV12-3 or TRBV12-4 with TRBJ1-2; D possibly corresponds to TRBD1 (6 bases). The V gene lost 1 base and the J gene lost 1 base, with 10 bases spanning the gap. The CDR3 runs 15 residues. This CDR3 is CASSLEGVGNYGYTF. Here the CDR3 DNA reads TGTGCCAGCAGTTTAGAGGGGGTGGGTAACTATGGCTACACCTTC.

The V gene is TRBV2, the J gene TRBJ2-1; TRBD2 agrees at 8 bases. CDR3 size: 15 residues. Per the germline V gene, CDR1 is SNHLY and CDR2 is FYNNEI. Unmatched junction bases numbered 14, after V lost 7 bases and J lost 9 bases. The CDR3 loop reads CASTERGLGVREQFF. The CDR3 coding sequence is TGTGCCAGCACCGAAAGGGGACTAGGGGTTCGTGAGCAGTTCTTC. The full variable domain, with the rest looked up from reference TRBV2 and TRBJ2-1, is EPEVTQTPSHQVTQMGQEVILRCVPISNHLYFYWYRQILGQKVEFLVSFYNNEISEKSEIFDDQFSVERPDGSNFTLKIRSTKLEDSAMYFCASTERGLGVREQFFGPGTRLTVL.

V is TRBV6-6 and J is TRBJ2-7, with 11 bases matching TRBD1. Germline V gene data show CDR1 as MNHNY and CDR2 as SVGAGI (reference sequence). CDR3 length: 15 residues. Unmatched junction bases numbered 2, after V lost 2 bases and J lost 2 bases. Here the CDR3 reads CASSYQGQGAYEQYF. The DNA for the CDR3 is TGTGCCAGCAGTTACCAGGGACAGGGGGCCTACGAGCAGTACTTC.

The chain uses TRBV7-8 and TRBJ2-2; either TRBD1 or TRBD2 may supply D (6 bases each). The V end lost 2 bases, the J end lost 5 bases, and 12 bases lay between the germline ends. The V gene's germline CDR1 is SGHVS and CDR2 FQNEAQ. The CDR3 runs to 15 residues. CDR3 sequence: CASSLRGAWTGELFF. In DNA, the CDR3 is TGTGCCAGCAGCTTAAGGGGGGCTTGGACCGGGGAGCTGTTTTTT.

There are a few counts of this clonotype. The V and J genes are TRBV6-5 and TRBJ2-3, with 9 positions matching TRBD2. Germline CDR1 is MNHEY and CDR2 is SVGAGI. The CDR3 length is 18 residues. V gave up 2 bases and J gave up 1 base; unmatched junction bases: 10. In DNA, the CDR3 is TGTGCCAGCAGTTACGTCCAGCGGGGGGATGCATGCACAGATACGCAGTATTTT. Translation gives CASSYVQRGDACTDTQYF.

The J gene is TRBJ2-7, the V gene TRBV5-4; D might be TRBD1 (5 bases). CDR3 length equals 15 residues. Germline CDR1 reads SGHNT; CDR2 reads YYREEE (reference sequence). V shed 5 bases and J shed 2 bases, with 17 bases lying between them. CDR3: CASSLTASSTYEQYF. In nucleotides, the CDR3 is TGTGCCAGCAGTTTGACAGCCTCCTCCACCTACGAGCAGTACTTC.

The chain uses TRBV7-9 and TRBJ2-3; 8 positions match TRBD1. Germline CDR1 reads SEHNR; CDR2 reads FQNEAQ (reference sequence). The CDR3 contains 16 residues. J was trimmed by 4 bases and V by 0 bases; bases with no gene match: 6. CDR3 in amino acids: CASSLATGVTADTQYF. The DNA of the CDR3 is TGTGCCAGCAGCTTAGCGACAGGGGTGACCGCAGATACGCAGTATTTT. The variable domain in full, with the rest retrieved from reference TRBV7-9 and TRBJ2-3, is DTGVSQNPRHKITKRGQNVTFRCDPISEHNRLYWYRQTLGQGPEFLTYFQNEAQLEKSRLLSDRFSAERPKGSFSTLEIQRTEQGDSAMYLCASSLATGVTADTQYFGPGTRLTVL.

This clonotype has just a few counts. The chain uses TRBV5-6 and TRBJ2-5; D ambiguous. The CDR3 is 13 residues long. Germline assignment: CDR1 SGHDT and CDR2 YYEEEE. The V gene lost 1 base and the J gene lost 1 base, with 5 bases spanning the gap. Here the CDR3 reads CASSLSSQETQYF. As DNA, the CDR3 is TGTGCCAGCAGCTTGTCCAGCCAAGAGACCCAGTACTTC.

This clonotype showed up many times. The DNA for the CDR3 is TGTGCCAGCAGCAGGGGTAGCAATCAGCCCCAGCATTTT. It translates to CASSRGSNQPQHF. The chain is built from TRBV7-2 and TRBJ1-5; weak D call: TRBD1 (5 bases). In germline, CDR1 is SGHTA, CDR2 FQGNSA. V was clipped by 5 bases and J by 0 bases, with 5 bases between them. The CDR3 is made up of 13 amino acids.

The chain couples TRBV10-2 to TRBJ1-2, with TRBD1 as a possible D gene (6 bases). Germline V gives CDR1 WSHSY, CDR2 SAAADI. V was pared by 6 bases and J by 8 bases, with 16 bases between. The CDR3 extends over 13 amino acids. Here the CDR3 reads CASRGARVQGYTF. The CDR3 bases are TGCGCCAGCAGGGGGGCACGGGTTCAGGGCTACACCTTC.

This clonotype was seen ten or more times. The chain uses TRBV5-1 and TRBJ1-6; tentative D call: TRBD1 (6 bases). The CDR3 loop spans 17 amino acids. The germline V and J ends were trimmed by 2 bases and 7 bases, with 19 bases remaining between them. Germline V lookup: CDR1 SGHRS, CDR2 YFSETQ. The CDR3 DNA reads TGCGCCAGCAGCTTTCTCGGAAGCTCTACAGGGAATTCACCCCTCCACTTT. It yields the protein CASSFLGSSTGNSPLHF. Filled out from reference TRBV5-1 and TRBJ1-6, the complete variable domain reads KAGVTQTPRYLIKTRGQQVTLSCSPISGHRSVSWYQQTPGQGLQFLFEYFSETQRNKGNFPGRFSGRQFSNSRSEMNVSTLELGDSALYLCASSFLGSSTGNSPLHFGNGTRLTVT.

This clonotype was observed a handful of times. CDR3 in amino acids: CSVVEADPNQPQHF. CDR3 DNA sequence: TGCAGCGTTGTAGAGGCAGATCCCAATCAGCCCCAGCATTTT. The chain has TRBV29-1 and TRBJ1-5; D is undetermined. CDR1 SQVTM and CDR2 ANQGSEA come from the germline V gene. V was trimmed by 4 bases and J by 3 bases, leaving 13 bases between them. There are 14 residues in the CDR3.

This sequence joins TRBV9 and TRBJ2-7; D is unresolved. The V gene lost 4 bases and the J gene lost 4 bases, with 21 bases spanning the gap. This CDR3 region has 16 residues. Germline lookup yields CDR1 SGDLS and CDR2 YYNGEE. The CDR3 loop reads CASSPPDRGDPYEQYF. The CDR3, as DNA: TGTGCCAGCAGCCCCCCCGACCGAGGCGACCCATACGAGCAGTACTTC. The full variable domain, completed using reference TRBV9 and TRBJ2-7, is DSGVTQTPKHLITATGQRVTLRCSPRSGDLSVYWYQQSLDQGLQFLIQYYNGEERAKGNILERFSAQQFPDLHSELNLSSLELGDSALYFCASSPPDRGDPYEQYFGPGTRLTVT.

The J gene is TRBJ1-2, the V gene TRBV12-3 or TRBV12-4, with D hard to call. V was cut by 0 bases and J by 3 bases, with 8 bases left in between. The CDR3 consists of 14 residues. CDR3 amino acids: CASSLAGQHYGYTF. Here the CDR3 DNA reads TGTGCCAGCAGTTTAGCCGGGCAGCACTATGGCTACACCTTC.

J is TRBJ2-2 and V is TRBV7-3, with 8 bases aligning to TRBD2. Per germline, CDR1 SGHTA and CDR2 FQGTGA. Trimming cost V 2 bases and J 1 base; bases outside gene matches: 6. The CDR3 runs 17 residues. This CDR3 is CASSLFGGGRNTGELFF. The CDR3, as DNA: TGTGCCAGCAGCTTATTCGGGGGGGGCCGGAACACCGGGGAGCTGTTTTTT.

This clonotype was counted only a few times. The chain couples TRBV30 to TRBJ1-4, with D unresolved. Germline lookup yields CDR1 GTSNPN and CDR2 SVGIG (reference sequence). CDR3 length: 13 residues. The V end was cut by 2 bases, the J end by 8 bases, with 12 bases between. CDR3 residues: CAWSITLQEKLFF. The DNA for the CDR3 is TGTGCCTGGAGTATTACACTTCAGGAAAAACTGTTTTTT.

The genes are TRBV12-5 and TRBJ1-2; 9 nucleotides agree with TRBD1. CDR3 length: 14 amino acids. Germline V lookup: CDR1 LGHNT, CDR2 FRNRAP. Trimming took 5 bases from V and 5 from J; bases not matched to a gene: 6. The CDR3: CASGRGQGEYGYTF. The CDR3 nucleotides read TGTGCTAGTGGTAGGGGACAGGGTGAATATGGCTACACCTTC. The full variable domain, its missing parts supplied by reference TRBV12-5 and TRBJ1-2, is DARVTQTPRHKVTEMGQEVTMRCQPILGHNTVFWYRQTMMQGLELLAYFRNRAPLDDSGMPKDRFSAEMPDATLATLKIQPSEPRDSAVYFCASGRGQGEYGYTFGSGTRLTVV.

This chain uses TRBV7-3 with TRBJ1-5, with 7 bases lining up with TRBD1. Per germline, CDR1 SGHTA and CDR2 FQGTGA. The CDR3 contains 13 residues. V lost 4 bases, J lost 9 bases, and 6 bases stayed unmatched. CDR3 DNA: TGTGCCAGCAGCTCCTTCCCAGGGGGGCCCCAGCATTTT. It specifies CASSSFPGGPQHF.

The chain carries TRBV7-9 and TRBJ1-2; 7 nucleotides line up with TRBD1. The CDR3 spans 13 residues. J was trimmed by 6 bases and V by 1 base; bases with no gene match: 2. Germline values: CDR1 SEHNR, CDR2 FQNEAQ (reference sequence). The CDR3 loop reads CASSLDRGHGYTF. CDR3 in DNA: TGTGCCAGCAGCTTAGACAGGGGCCATGGCTACACCTTC.

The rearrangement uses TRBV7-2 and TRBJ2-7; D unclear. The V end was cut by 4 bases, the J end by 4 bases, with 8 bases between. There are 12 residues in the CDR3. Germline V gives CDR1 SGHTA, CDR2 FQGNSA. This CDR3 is CASSSTWYEQYF. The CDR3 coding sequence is TGTGCCAGCAGCTCGACTTGGTACGAGCAGTACTTC.

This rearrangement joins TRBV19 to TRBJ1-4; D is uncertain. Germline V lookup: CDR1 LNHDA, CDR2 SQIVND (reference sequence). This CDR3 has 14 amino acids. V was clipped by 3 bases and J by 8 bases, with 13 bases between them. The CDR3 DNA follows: TGTGCCAGTAGTATGGGCAGGTACCACGAAAAACTGTTTTTT. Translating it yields CASSMGRYHEKLFF.